One and the same sample provided the 2 T cell receptor beta chains below, sequenced in a study of regulatory T cells in long-lasting Graves disease. Documented time point: newly diagnosed GD, antithyroid drugs for less than 3 months. Making the TCR library involved RNA that had been extracted from PBMCs. According to the study, TCR beta libraries were built with iRepertoire HTBI primers and CDR3-region Arm-PCR. One entry per CDR3 protein results from TCRdb running MiXCR on the multiplex PCR reads. This table has about 300,000 distinct CDR3 sequences, 18% appearing once. Sample: peripheral blood mononuclear cells (PBMCs), taken at new diagnosis, from a patient treated with antithyroid drugs. All receptors derive from a female donor with Graves disease.

This clonotype has a handful of counts. The J gene is TRBJ1-1, the V gene TRBV7-3; D is possibly TRBD1 (5 bases). With 5 bases removed from V and 6 bases from J, the gap between germline ends came to 22 bases. The CDR3 totals 16 residues. Germline V CDR1 and CDR2: SGHTA, FQGTGA. CDR3 sequence: CASSPGTRAHGPEAFF. For the CDR3, the DNA is TGTGCCAGCAGCCCTGGCACCAGGGCCCACGGGCCTGAAGCTTTCTTT.

This sequence joins TRBV12-3 or TRBV12-4 and TRBJ2-7; the match to TRBD2 covers 8 bases. The CDR3 loop spans 12 amino acids. The ends lost 6 bases at V and 6 bases at J; junction bases unmatched: 4. The CDR3, as DNA: TGTGCCAGCAGAGATACTAGCGGCGAGCAGTACTTC. Translating it yields CASRDTSGEQYF.